This entry lists 26 T cell receptor beta chains sequenced from one sample in a study of T cell responses to AZD1222 COVID-19 vaccine. Sequencing was performed with immunoSEQ multiplex PCR; in TCRdb, only in-frame clones are kept and a portion is missing. The table shows 150,000 to 200,000 clones, with approximately 92% occurring only once. The specimen comprised peripheral blood, sampled on day 0 of AZD1222 vaccination. These receptors all come from an adult in good health.

This clone was seen a single time. The V gene is TRBV12-3 or TRBV12-4, the J gene TRBJ1-2, with D tentatively TRBD1 (5 bases). CDR3 length equals 12 residues. The V gene lost 7 bases and the J gene lost 8 bases, with 14 bases spanning the gap. This CDR3 reads CASTTRGTGYTF. The CDR3 DNA reads TGTGCCAGCACTACCCGGGGGACGGGCTACACCTTC.

This chain connects TRBV7-8 to TRBJ1-2; no clear D. Trimming left V 5 bases short and J 4 bases short, with 8 bases between. This CDR3 contains 12 residues. Germline V gene lookup returns CDR1 SGHVS and CDR2 FQNEAQ. The DNA of the CDR3 is TGTGCCAGCAGCGAAGATCTCTATGGCTACACCTTC. This encodes CASSEDLYGYTF.

V is TRBV6-4 and J is TRBJ1-1; D is possibly TRBD1 (6 bases). The ends were cut back, 5 bases at V and 5 bases at J, with 12 bases in the middle. Germline CDR1 is MRHNA and CDR2 is SNTAGT. This CDR3 has 13 residues. DNA for the CDR3: TGTGCCAGCAGTCGAACAGGGTCTACTGAAGCTTTCTTT. Protein sequence: CASSRTGSTEAFF.

The chain employs TRBV2 and TRBJ2-5, with D unclear. Trimming removed 2 bases at V and 2 bases at J, with 0 bases between. The CDR3 runs to 11 residues. Germline CDR1 SNHLY, CDR2 FYNNEI. This CDR3 reads CASSEQETQYF. For the CDR3, the DNA is TGTGCCAGCAGTGAACAAGAGACCCAGTACTTC.

The chain uses TRBV5-6 and TRBJ1-2; D is unclear. Trimming stripped 5 bases from V and 7 bases from J, with 18 bases between. CDR3 length: 14 amino acids. CDR1 and CDR2 (germline): SGHDT, YYEEEE. CDR3 in DNA: TGTGCCAGCAGGAGACGGGCTCGTCGAAGTGGCTACACCTTC. Translated: CASRRRARRSGYTF.

This rearrangement joins TRBV2 to TRBJ1-1; D might be TRBD1 (5 bases). V lost 5 bases and J 7 bases, leaving 11 bases between the germline ends. The CDR3 has 12 residues. CDR1 is SNHLY, CDR2 FYNNEI, per germline. The CDR3 sequence is CASSTSGGEAFF. The DNA for the CDR3 is TGTGCCAGCAGTACCTCCGGGGGTGAAGCTTTCTTT.

This chain uses TRBV11-2 with TRBJ2-1, with 12 bases lining up with TRBD2. J gave up 6 bases and V 5 bases, and 2 bases lay outside the gene matches. The germline V gene encodes CDR1 SGHAT and CDR2 FQNNGV. This CDR3 is built from 14 residues. The CDR3 sequence is CASSPGLAGNEQFF. CDR3 in DNA: TGTGCCAGCAGCCCGGGACTAGCGGGCAATGAGCAGTTCTTC.

This chain uses TRBV10-3 with TRBJ1-3, with D possibly matching TRBD1 (6 bases). The CDR3 spans 15 residues. CDR1 and CDR2 (germline): ENHRY, SYGVKD. Trimming took off 6 bases at V and 6 bases at J, with 18 bases between the two ends. CDR3 region: CAISADSGVENTIYF. The CDR3 DNA is TGTGCCATCAGCGCGGACAGTGGCGTGGAAAACACCATATATTTT.

The chain uses TRBV2 and TRBJ1-2; D not resolved. The V end lost 8 bases, the J end lost 3 bases, and 19 bases lay between the germline ends. The CDR3 runs 15 residues. The V gene's germline CDR1 is SNHLY and CDR2 FYNNEI. The CDR3 DNA reads TGTGCCAGCGCACTTAAGGGCAAAAGCGACTATGGCTACACCTTC. Encoded protein: CASALKGKSDYGYTF.

The chain uses TRBV25-1 and TRBJ1-2, with a weak D call TRBD1 (5 bases). Between the trimmed V and J ends, which lost 11 bases and 0 bases, there was a span of 16 bases. The germline CDR1 and CDR2 sequences are MGHDK and SYGVNS. This CDR3 has 14 amino acids. The CDR3 DNA is TGTGCCGACATCCCGGGGCACCCTAACTATGGCTACACCTTC. It is translated as CADIPGHPNYGYTF.

The J gene is TRBJ2-3, the V gene TRBV10-3; a weak D match, TRBD2 (6 bases). Germline V CDR1 and CDR2: ENHRY, SYGVKD. The CDR3 loop spans 15 amino acids. V was clipped by 4 bases and J by 5 bases, with 16 bases between them. The DNA of the CDR3 is TGTGCCATCAGTGGGGGACTCCTCTTGGGAGATACGCAGTATTTT. This translates into CAISGGLLLGDTQYF.

This chain links TRBV28 with TRBJ1-1; 10 positions agree with TRBD1. Germline V lookup: CDR1 MDHEN, CDR2 SYDVKM. The CDR3 runs to 14 residues. The ends lost 5 bases at V and 11 bases at J; junction bases unmatched: 11. CDR3 protein: CASSPGNAGQGAFF. CDR3 nucleotides: TGTGCCAGCAGTCCAGGGAACGCGGGACAGGGGGCTTTCTTT.

The V call is TRBV2, the J call TRBJ1-2, with no clear D. The V and J ends lost 6 bases and 0 bases respectively, with 8 bases between them. Looked up from germline, CDR1 is SNHLY and CDR2 is FYNNEI. The CDR3 has 13 residues. The CDR3 DNA is TGTGCCAGCAGGGACTTTACTAACTATGGCTACACCTTC. This translates into CASRDFTNYGYTF.

V is TRBV16 and J is TRBJ2-7, with D tentatively TRBD1 (7 bases). V dropped 6 bases and J dropped 7 bases, with 16 bases sitting between them. The CDR3 consists of 13 residues. Germline CDR1 and CDR2: KGHSY and FQNENV. The CDR3 bases are TGTGCCAGCAGAGGGACAGCGGAGGGGGAGCAGTACTTC. Encoded protein: CASRGTAEGEQYF.

The chain couples TRBV11-1 to TRBJ2-7; D remains ambiguous. The CDR3 totals 13 residues. CDR1 and CDR2 (germline): SGHAT, FQDESV (reference sequence). V was clipped by 0 bases and J by 3 bases, with 6 bases between them. The CDR3 coding sequence is TGTGCCAGCAGCTTAGCGGGCAGCTACGAGCAGTACGTC. Translating gives CASSLAGSYEQYV.

The rearrangement links TRBV9 to TRBJ2-1; TRBD2 matches at 10 bases. CDR1 and CDR2 from the germline V gene are SGDLS and YYNGEE. The CDR3 spans 14 residues. The V gene end was trimmed by 2 bases and the J gene end by 8 bases; junction bases not matched to a gene: 4. CDR3 residues: CASSVSSGSDEQFF. The CDR3, as DNA: TGTGCCAGCAGCGTCTCTAGCGGGAGTGATGAGCAGTTCTTC.

The CDR3 DNA follows: TGTGCCAGCAGTGTACAGGCAAACACTGAAGCTTTCTTT. Translating it yields CASSVQANTEAFF. The rearrangement uses TRBV2 and TRBJ1-1, with TRBD1 as a possible D gene (5 bases). Trimming took off 4 bases at V and 2 bases at J, with 8 bases between the two ends. The germline V gene encodes CDR1 SNHLY and CDR2 FYNNEI. This CDR3 is built from 13 residues.

V usage is TRBV6-5 and J usage is TRBJ2-7; tentative D call: TRBD1 (6 bases). CDR3 length equals 13 residues. With 7 bases removed from V and 6 bases from J, the gap between germline ends came to 16 bases. Germline V CDR1 and CDR2: MNHEY, SVGAGI. The CDR3 DNA sequence: TGTGCCAGCACCCAAACAGGGTTGGTCGAGCAGTACTTC. Translating it yields CASTQTGLVEQYF.

The chain carries TRBV2 and TRBJ2-1; 13 bases line up with TRBD2. With 6 bases clipped from V and 5 bases from J, the junction kept 10 bases outside the gene matches. Germline lookup yields CDR1 SNHLY and CDR2 FYNNEI. This CDR3 contains 17 residues. CDR3 residues: CASSLSRGTSGNNEQFF. Here the CDR3 DNA reads TGTGCCAGCAGCCTGTCAAGGGGGACTAGCGGGAACAATGAGCAGTTCTTC.

The chain has TRBV12-3 or TRBV12-4 and TRBJ2-3, with 8 nucleotides matching TRBD2. The CDR3 is 12 residues long. Unmatched junction bases numbered 1, after V lost 5 bases and J lost 6 bases. The CDR3 DNA follows: TGTGCCAGCAGTCCGGGGGGGGATACGCAGTATTTT. The encoded protein is CASSPGGDTQYF.

V usage is TRBV28 and J usage is TRBJ1-2, with a tentative D call TRBD1 (5 bases). There are 16 residues in the CDR3. V was trimmed by 2 bases and J by 8 bases, leaving 21 bases between them. Germline values: CDR1 MDHEN, CDR2 SYDVKM. Here the CDR3 reads CASSLAHGAGLGGYTF. The CDR3 DNA is TGTGCCAGCAGTTTAGCCCACGGGGCAGGGCTCGGAGGCTACACCTTC.

The chain joins TRBV4-2 to TRBJ1-2, with D hard to call. Germline V gives CDR1 LGHNA, CDR2 YNFKEQ. The V gene lost 3 bases and the J gene lost 6 bases, with 17 bases spanning the gap. The CDR3 sequence is 15 residues long. The CDR3 loop is CASSQAVEGSHGYTF. The CDR3 DNA follows: TGTGCCAGCAGCCAGGCCGTCGAGGGATCCCATGGCTACACCTTC.

As DNA, the CDR3 is TGTGCCAGCAGCTTAAGAGGGCATCAGCCCCAGCATTTT. Its protein product is CASSLRGHQPQHF. V is TRBV5-6 and J is TRBJ1-5, with D unresolved. Germline V gives CDR1 SGHDT, CDR2 YYEEEE. CDR3 length equals 13 residues. Between the trimmed V and J ends, which lost 2 bases and 5 bases, there was a span of 8 bases. The full variable domain, in which reference TRBV5-6 and TRBJ1-5 provide the parts outside the CDR3, is DAGVTQSPTHLIKTRGQQVTLRCSPKSGHDTVSWYQQALGQGPQFIFQYYEEEERQRGNFPDRFSGHQFPNYSSELNVNALLLGDSALYLCASSLRGHQPQHFGDGTRLSIL.

J is TRBJ2-5 and V is TRBV6-5, with a tentative D call TRBD1 (5 bases). Germline V gene lookup returns CDR1 MNHEY and CDR2 SVGAGI. Trimming shortened V by 8 bases and J by 0 bases, and 16 bases separated the two germline ends. The CDR3 sequence is 15 residues long. The DNA for the CDR3 is TGTGCCAGCCTCGGACACTCTTGGTACCAAGAGACCCAGTACTTC. Its protein is CASLGHSWYQETQYF.

CDR3 region: CASSQGQQNSPLHF. The CDR3, as DNA: TGTGCCAGCAGTCAGGGACAGCAGAATTCACCCCTCCACTTT. V is TRBV6-5 and J is TRBJ1-6; TRBD1 matches at 7 bases. Unmatched junction bases numbered 5, after V lost 5 bases and J lost 7 bases. The CDR3 consists of 14 residues. From germline, CDR1 is MNHEY and CDR2 SVGAGI.

The chain recombines TRBV7-2 with TRBJ2-7; 8 bases line up with TRBD1. Looked up from germline, CDR1 is SGHTA and CDR2 is FQGNSA. V gave up 3 bases and J gave up 2 bases; unmatched junction bases: 3. CDR3 length: 14 residues. The CDR3 DNA reads as TGTGCCAGCAGCTTTCCGACAGGGGCCTACGAGCAGTACTTC. Its protein product is CASSFPTGAYEQYF. Combining the CDR3 with reference TRBV7-2 and TRBJ2-7 gives the whole variable domain GAGVSQSPSNKVTEKGKDVELRCDPISGHTALYWYRQSLGQGLEFLIYFQGNSAPDKSGLPSDRFSAERTGGSVSTLTIQRTQQEDSAVYLCASSFPTGAYEQYFGPGTRLTVT.